The entry below describes one TCR beta chain. The sample holds a few counts of this clonotype. The clone's antigen remains unknown. The sample holds no much larger clone one base away, and base qualities are not on file. The CDR3 has 14 amino acids, counting the end cysteine and phenylalanine. CDR3 DNA only is kept here, 42 bases in frame from base 1. The germline V gene (reference sequence) provides CDR1 MNHEY and CDR2 SMNVEV. A distance of 14 bases separates the germline ends of V and J, which lose 6 bases and 3 bases respectively. The sample was run on an Illumina MiSeq. TCRdb's own reprocessing of the public reads used fastp at Q25 and MiXCR and kept productive beta chains. Every distinct CDR3 protein forms one entry, paired with its most common genes and DNA. Present in this sample are tens of thousands of distinct CDR3 sequences, 10% to 15% of which were seen just once. The top ten clonotypes cover around 7.5% of the sample.

The sample belongs to a study of type 1 regulatory T cells (dated by TCRdb to about 2021). Study-wide context: The study characterized an in vitro protocol that generated a Tr1-enriched, alloantigen-specific CD4 T cell product named T-allo10. T-allo10 was being evaluated clinically in patients with hematological malignancies who were receiving allogeneic hematopoietic stem cell transplantation.

What the work shows at the level of the full study, not this receptor alone: Compared with non-Tr1 cells, Tr1 cells had a TCR repertoire that was more restricted, a finding the study read as clonal expansion induced by alloantigen.

The sequence was collected from a human donor in good health. Material: cultured non-Tr1 T cells, either the whole culture or a sorted T cell fraction (not recorded which). The cell subset or site label, as the study defines it: non-Tr1 population from the T-allo10 product. The V and J genes are TRBV27 and TRBJ1-2; TRBD1 is possibly the D segment (5 matching bases). The encoded CDR3 is CASRGTGTYYGYTF. The sequenced DNA is TGTGCCAGCAGAGGAACCGGGACTTACTATGGCTACACCTTC.